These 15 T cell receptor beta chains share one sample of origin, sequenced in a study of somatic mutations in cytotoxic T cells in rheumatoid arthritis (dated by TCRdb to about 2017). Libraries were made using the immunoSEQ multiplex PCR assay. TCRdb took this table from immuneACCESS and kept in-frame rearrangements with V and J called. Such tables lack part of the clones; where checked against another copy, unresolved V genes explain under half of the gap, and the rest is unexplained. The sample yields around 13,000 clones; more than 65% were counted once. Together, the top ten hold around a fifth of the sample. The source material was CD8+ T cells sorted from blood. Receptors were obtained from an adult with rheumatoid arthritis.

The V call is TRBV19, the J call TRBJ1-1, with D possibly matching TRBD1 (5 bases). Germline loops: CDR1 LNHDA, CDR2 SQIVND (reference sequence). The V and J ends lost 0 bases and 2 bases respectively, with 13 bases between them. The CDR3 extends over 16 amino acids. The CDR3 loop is CASSIDRGPINTEAFF. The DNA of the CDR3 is TGTGCCAGTAGTATAGATAGGGGACCCATTAACACTGAAGCTTTCTTT.

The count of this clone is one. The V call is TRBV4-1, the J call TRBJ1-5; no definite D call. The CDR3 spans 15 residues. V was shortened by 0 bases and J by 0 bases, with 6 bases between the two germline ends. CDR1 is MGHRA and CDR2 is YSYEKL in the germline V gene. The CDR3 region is CASSQDSYSNQPQHF. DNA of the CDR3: TGCGCCAGCAGCCAAGATTCTTATAGCAATCAGCCCCAGCATTTT.

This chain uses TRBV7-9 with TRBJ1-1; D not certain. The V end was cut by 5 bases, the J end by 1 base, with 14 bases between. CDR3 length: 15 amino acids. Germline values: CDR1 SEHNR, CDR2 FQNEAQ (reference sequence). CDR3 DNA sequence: TGTGCCAGCAGCGAGGACGGACCCAGGAACACTGAAGCTTTCTTT. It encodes CASSEDGPRNTEAFF.

This chain's CDR3 is CASSFPREGQETQYF. CDR3 nucleotide sequence: TGTGCCAGCAGCTTCCCCAGGGAGGGTCAAGAGACCCAGTACTTC. The rearrangement joins TRBV7-9 to TRBJ2-5; 7 bases agree with TRBD2. The CDR3 length is 15 residues. Looked up from germline, CDR1 is SEHNR and CDR2 is FQNEAQ (reference sequence). Germline trimming cut 3 bases from V and 2 bases from J; bases unmatched to any gene: 6. Based on the CDR3 plus reference TRBV7-9 and TRBJ2-5, the full variable domain is DTGVSQNPRHKITKRGQNVTFRCDPISEHNRLYWYRQTLGQGPEFLTYFQNEAQLEKSRLLSDRFSAERPKGSFSTLEIQRTEQGDSAMYLCASSFPREGQETQYFGPGTRLLVL.

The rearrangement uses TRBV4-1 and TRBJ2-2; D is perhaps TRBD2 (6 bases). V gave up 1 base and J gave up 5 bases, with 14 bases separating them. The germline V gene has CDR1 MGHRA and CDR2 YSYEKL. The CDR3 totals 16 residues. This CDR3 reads CASSQVGLPGTGELFF. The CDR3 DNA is TGCGCCAGCAGCCAAGTAGGACTACCGGGGACCGGGGAGCTGTTTTTT.

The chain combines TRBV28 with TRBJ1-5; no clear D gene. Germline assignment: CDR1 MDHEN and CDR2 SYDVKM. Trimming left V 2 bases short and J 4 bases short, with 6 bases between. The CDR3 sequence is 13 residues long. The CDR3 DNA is TGTGCCAGCAGTTTAGGGATTAATCAGCCCCAGCATTTT. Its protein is CASSLGINQPQHF.

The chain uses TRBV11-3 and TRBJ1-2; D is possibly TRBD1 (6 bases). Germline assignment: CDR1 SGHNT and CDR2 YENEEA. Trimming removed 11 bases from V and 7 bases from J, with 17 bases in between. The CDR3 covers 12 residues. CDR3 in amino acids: CAGGPTICGYTF. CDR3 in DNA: TGTGCCGGGGGCCCTACTATATGTGGCTACACCTTC.

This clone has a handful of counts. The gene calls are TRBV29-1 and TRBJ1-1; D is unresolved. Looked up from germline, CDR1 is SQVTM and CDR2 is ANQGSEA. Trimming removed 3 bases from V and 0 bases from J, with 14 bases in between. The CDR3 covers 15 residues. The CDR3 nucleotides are TGCAGCGTTGATGGGCAGACGCTCCTGAACACTGAAGCTTTCTTT. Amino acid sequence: CSVDGQTLLNTEAFF.

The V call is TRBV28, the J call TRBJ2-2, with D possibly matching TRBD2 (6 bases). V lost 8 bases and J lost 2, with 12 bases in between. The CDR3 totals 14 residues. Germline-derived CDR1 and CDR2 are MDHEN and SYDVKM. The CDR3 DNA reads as TGTGCCAGCCGTAGCGGTCCTAACACCGGGGAGCTGTTTTTT. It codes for CASRSGPNTGELFF.

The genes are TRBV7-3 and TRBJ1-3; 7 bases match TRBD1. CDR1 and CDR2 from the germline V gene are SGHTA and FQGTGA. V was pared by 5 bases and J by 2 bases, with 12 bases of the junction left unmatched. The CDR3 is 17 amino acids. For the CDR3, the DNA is TGTGCCAGCAGCCGAGAAGGGGGCCAGGGTGCTGGAAACACCATATATTTT. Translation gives CASSREGGQGAGNTIYF.

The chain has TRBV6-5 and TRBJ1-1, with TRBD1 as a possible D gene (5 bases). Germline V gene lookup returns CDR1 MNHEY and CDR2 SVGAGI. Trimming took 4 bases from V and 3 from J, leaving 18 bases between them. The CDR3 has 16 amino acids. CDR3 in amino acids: CASSLTALNSYTEAFF. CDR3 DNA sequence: TGTGCCAGCAGTTTGACAGCTCTCAACTCTTACACTGAAGCTTTCTTT.

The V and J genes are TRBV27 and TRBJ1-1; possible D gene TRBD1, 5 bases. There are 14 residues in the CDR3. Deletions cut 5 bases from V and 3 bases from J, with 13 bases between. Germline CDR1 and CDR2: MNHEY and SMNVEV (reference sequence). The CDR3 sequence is CASSLQGAYTEAFF. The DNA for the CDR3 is TGTGCCAGCAGTCTTCAGGGCGCCTACACTGAAGCTTTCTTT.

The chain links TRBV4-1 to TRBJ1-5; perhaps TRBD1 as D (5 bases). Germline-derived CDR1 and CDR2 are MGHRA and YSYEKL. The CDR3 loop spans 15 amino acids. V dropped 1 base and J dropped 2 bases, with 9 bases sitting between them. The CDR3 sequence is CASSQGWGGNQPQHF. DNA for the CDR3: TGCGCCAGCAGCCAAGGATGGGGGGGCAATCAGCCCCAGCATTTT.

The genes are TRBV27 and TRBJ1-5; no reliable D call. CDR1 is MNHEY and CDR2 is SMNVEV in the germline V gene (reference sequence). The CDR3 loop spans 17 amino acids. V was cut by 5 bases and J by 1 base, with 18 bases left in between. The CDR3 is CASSLSPRQLSNQPQHF. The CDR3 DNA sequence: TGTGCCAGCAGTCTAAGCCCCCGGCAGCTAAGCAATCAGCCCCAGCATTTT.

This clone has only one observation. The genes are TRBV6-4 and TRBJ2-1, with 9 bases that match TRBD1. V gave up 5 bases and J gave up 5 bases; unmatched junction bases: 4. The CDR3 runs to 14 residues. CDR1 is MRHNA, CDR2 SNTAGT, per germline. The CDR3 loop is CASSRQGDNNEQFF. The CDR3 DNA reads TGTGCCAGCAGTAGACAGGGGGATAACAATGAGCAGTTCTTC.